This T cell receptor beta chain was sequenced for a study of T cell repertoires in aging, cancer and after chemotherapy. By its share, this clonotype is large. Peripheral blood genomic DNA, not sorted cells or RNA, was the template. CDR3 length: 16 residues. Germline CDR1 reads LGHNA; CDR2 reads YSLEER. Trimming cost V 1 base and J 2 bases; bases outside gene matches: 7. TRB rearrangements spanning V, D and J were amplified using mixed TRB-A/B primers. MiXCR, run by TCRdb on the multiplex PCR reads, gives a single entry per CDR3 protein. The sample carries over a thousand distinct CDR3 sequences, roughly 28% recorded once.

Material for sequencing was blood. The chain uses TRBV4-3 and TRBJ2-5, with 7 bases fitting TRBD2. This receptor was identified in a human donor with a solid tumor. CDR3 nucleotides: TGCGCCAGCAGCCAAGTTAAAGGACTAGGACAAGAGACCCAGTACTTC. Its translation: CASSQVKGLGQETQYF.